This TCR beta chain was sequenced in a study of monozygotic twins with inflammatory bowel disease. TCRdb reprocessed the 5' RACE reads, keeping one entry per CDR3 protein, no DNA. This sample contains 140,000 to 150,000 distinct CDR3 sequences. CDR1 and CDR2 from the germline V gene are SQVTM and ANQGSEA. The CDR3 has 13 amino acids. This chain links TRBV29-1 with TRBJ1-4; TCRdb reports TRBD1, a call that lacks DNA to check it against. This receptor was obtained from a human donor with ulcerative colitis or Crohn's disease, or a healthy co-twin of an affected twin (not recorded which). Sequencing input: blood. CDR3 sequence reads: CSARSGAREKLFF.